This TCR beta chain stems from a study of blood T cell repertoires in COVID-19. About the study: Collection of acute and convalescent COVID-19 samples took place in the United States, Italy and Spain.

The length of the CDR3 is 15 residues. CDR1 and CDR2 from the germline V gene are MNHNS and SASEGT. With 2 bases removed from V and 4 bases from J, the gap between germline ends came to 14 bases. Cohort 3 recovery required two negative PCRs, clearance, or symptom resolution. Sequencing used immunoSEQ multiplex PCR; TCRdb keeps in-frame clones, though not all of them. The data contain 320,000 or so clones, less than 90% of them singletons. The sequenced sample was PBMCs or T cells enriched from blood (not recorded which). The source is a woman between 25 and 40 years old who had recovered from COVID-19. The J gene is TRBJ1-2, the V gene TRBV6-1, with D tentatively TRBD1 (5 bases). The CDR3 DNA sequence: TGTGCCAGCAGTGAAAGTACAGGTCGACGCTATGGCTACACCTTC. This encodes CASSESTGRRYGYTF.